Presented here are 21 T cell receptor beta chains from one specimen sequenced in a study of response to subunit inactivated influenza vaccine. MiXCR was run by TCRdb on the RT-PCR reads, yielding one entry per CDR3 protein. The sample holds 530,000 or so distinct CDR3 sequences, 12% to 15% seen once. Sequences were derived from PBMCs from blood, sampled about 11 days after vaccination. The receptors shown here come from a man aged 50 to 60 who received an inactivated influenza vaccine.

This clonotype was detected only a few times. This sequence joins TRBV5-1 and TRBJ2-5; D not certain. CDR3 size: 16 residues. V gave up 0 bases and J gave up 2 bases, with 14 bases separating them. Germline V gene sequence: CDR1 SGHRS, CDR2 YFSETQ. The CDR3 loop is CASSLGGYSRQETQYF. CDR3 nucleotide sequence: TGCGCCAGCAGCTTGGGCGGCTACTCGCGGCAAGAGACCCAGTACTTC.

This clonotype appeared a few times. V usage is TRBV25-1 and J usage is TRBJ2-3; 7 nucleotides agree with TRBD2. The CDR3 is 14 residues long. V lost 6 bases and J lost 6; bases outside the gene matches: 9. CDR1 MGHDK and CDR2 SYGVNS come from the germline V gene. CDR3 DNA sequence: TGTGCCAGCAGCCCTGGGGGAGGGGTGGATACGCAGTATTTT. It encodes CASSPGGGVDTQYF.

This clonotype was observed a handful of times. This chain connects TRBV6-2 or TRBV6-3 to TRBJ2-2; the D gene is possibly TRBD1 (6 bases). CDR1 is MNHEY, CDR2 SVGEGT, per germline. The CDR3 spans 14 residues. Deletions cut 6 bases from V and 3 bases from J, with 11 bases between. For the CDR3, the DNA is TGTGCCAGCAGAAGGACAGTTTACACCGGGGAGCTGTTTTTT. Protein sequence: CASRRTVYTGELFF.

In this sample, this clonotype turned up once. The CDR3 reads CASSRRGTNSPLHF. CDR3 coding DNA: TGTGCCAGCAGCCGCCGAGGGACTAATTCACCCCTCCACTTT. This chain uses TRBV7-2 with TRBJ1-6; possibly TRBD1 for D (5 bases). Germline V gene lookup returns CDR1 SGHTA and CDR2 FQGNSA. This CDR3 contains 14 residues. The germline V and J ends were trimmed by 5 bases and 6 bases, with 11 bases remaining between them. The full variable domain, with the rest looked up from reference TRBV7-2 and TRBJ1-6, is GAGVSQSPSNKVTEKGKDVELRCDPISGHTALYWYRQSLGQGLEFLIYFQGNSAPDKSGLPSDRFSAERTGGSVSTLTIQRTQQEDSAVYLCASSRRGTNSPLHFGNGTRLTVT.

The chain uses TRBV12-3 or TRBV12-4 and TRBJ2-5; D perhaps matches TRBD1 (5 bases). Trimming pared 3 bases from V and 1 base from J, leaving 9 bases between. The CDR3 spans 14 residues. The CDR3 bases are TGTGCCAGCAGTTTTATCCAGGGCCAAGAGACCCAGTACTTC. Amino acid sequence: CASSFIQGQETQYF.

The sample holds a few counts of this clonotype. The chain has TRBV30 and TRBJ2-1, with a possible D match to TRBD2 (7 bases). V lost 7 bases to trimming and J lost 4 bases, with 20 bases between them. This CDR3 spans 15 amino acids. CDR1 is GTSNPN and CDR2 is SVGIG in the germline V gene (reference sequence). The CDR3 loop reads CAFVRSGTPYNEQFF. For the CDR3, the DNA is TGTGCCTTTGTACGGAGCGGGACACCTTACAATGAGCAGTTCTTC.

This clonotype has more than one count but fewer than ten. The chain is built from TRBV6-1 and TRBJ1-5; D unresolved. This CDR3 comprises 13 residues. V was pared by 6 bases and J by 0 bases, with 6 bases between. The germline V gene has CDR1 MNHNS and CDR2 SASEGT. The CDR3 bases are TGTGCCAGCAGAATCAATAGCAATCAGCCCCAGCATTTT. It encodes CASRINSNQPQHF.

This clonotype has only a few counts. The rearrangement joins TRBV12-3 or TRBV12-4 to TRBJ2-7, with TRBD2 matching 11 bases. This CDR3 contains 16 residues. V gave up 6 bases and J gave up 2 bases; unmatched junction bases: 9. CDR3 region: CASRPGDSGRAYEQYF. The CDR3 DNA is TGTGCCAGCAGGCCCGGTGATAGCGGGAGGGCCTACGAGCAGTACTTC.

This clonotype was seen ten or more times. V usage is TRBV2 and J usage is TRBJ2-7, with TRBD1 matching over 8 bases. The CDR3 length is 16 residues. Germline CDR1 and CDR2: SNHLY and FYNNEI. Trimming cost V 3 bases and J 0 bases; bases outside gene matches: 7. CDR3 DNA sequence: TGTGCCAGCAGTGACCCGGGACAGGTGCACTCCTACGAGCAGTACTTC. Protein product: CASSDPGQVHSYEQYF.

V is TRBV18 and J is TRBJ2-1; D not certain. V lost 7 bases and J lost 6, with 22 bases in between. The germline CDR1 and CDR2 sequences are KGHSH and LQKENI. CDR3 length: 16 residues. CDR3 DNA: TGTGCCAGCTGCCTCCGCGAATCGGGTTTGCTCAATGAGCAGTTCTTC. This sequence encodes CASCLRESGLLNEQFF.

This clonotype was found a few times. The V and J genes are TRBV3-1 and TRBJ2-1; 9 nucleotides align to TRBD2. Germline assignment: CDR1 LGHDT and CDR2 YNNKEL (reference sequence). V lost 1 base and J lost 8; bases outside the gene matches: 6. The CDR3 has 15 residues. The CDR3 sequence: CASSQGLLAGYEQFF. The CDR3 DNA reads TGTGCCAGCAGCCAAGGTCTCCTAGCGGGATATGAGCAGTTCTTC.

This clonotype turned up a few times. The chain couples TRBV5-1 to TRBJ2-7, with 10 bases fitting TRBD1. In germline, CDR1 is SGHRS, CDR2 YFSETQ. The CDR3 consists of 14 residues. J was trimmed by 4 bases and V by 4 bases; bases with no gene match: 5. The CDR3 DNA is TGCGCCAGCAGCATACCGGGACAGGGGTACGAGCAGTACTTC. It yields the protein CASSIPGQGYEQYF. Supplemented by reference TRBV5-1 and TRBJ2-7, the full variable domain reads KAGVTQTPRYLIKTRGQQVTLSCSPISGHRSVSWYQQTPGQGLQFLFEYFSETQRNKGNFPGRFSGRQFSNSRSEMNVSTLELGDSALYLCASSIPGQGYEQYFGPGTRLTVT.

The gene calls are TRBV6-1 and TRBJ2-1; 11 positions match TRBD2. In germline, CDR1 is MNHNS, CDR2 SASEGT. This CDR3 is 16 amino acids long. V lost 5 bases and J lost 8; bases outside the gene matches: 11. CDR3 DNA sequence: TGTGCCAGCAGTCCATCTCTAGCGGGAGGCAAGTATGAGCAGTTCTTC. Amino acids: CASSPSLAGGKYEQFF.

This clonotype occurred a few times. The rearrangement uses TRBV27 and TRBJ1-2; no firm D call. The CDR3 is 13 residues long. The germline gives CDR1 MNHEY, CDR2 SMNVEV (reference sequence). The V gene lost 4 bases and the J gene lost 2 bases, with 8 bases spanning the gap. Here the CDR3 DNA reads TGTGCCAGCAGTTCAATCCGGAACTATGGCTACACCTTC. This encodes CASSSIRNYGYTF.

The chain combines TRBV7-9 with TRBJ2-1, with 9 bases that match TRBD2. There are 16 residues in the CDR3. The V and J ends lost 0 bases and 8 bases, in that order; junction bases with no gene match: 8. Germline V gene data show CDR1 as SEHNR and CDR2 as FQNEAQ (reference sequence). The CDR3 DNA follows: TGTGCCAGCAGCTTAGCGCTGGGGACTAGCATCCATGAGCAGTTCTTC. As protein: CASSLALGTSIHEQFF.

This clonotype was observed a few times. The chain combines TRBV11-2 with TRBJ2-2; no reliable D call. Germline CDR1 is SGHAT and CDR2 is FQNNGV. V lost 0 bases and J 4 bases, leaving 9 bases between the germline ends. The CDR3 sequence is 15 residues long. The CDR3 sequence is CASSLEGLSTGELFF. The CDR3 coding sequence is TGTGCCAGCAGCTTAGAGGGTTTAAGCACCGGGGAGCTGTTTTTT.

This clonotype has only a few counts. The J gene is TRBJ1-2, the V gene TRBV29-1; 8 nucleotides match TRBD1. V shed 7 bases, J shed 8 bases, and the junction held 12 bases outside the gene matches. The CDR3 consists of 13 residues. The germline gives CDR1 SQVTM, CDR2 ANQGSEA. The CDR3: CSAGQGLLGGYTF. CDR3 DNA sequence: TGCAGCGCCGGACAGGGCCTGTTGGGGGGCTACACCTTC. Together with reference TRBV29-1 and TRBJ1-2, the CDR3 gives the full variable domain: SAVISQKPSRDICQRGTSLTIQCQVDSQVTMMFWYRQQPGQSLTLIATANQGSEATYESGFVIDKFPISRPNLTFSTLTVSNMSPEDSSIYLCSAGQGLLGGYTFGSGTRLTVV.

This clonotype was picked up many times. V and J are TRBV7-2 and TRBJ2-3; tentatively, D is TRBD1 (6 bases). Trimming shortened V by 0 bases and J by 2 bases, and 18 bases separated the two germline ends. The CDR3 sequence is 18 residues long. In germline, CDR1 is SGHTA, CDR2 FQGNSA. The CDR3 is CASSLAAPRGFYTDTQYF. The CDR3 coding sequence is TGTGCCAGCAGCTTAGCGGCCCCCAGGGGTTTTTACACAGATACGCAGTATTTT.

This clonotype was seen repeatedly, ten times or more. The rearrangement joins TRBV5-1 to TRBJ2-3, with TRBD2 matching over 8 bases. The germline V gene has CDR1 SGHRS and CDR2 YFSETQ. With V trimmed by 4 bases and J by 5 bases, 9 bases remained unmatched. This CDR3 has 15 amino acids. This CDR3 reads CASSPGTSRRDTQYF. For the CDR3, the DNA is TGCGCCAGCAGCCCCGGGACTAGTCGGAGAGATACGCAGTATTTT. Complete variable domain (other parts from reference TRBV5-1 and TRBJ2-3): KAGVTQTPRYLIKTRGQQVTLSCSPISGHRSVSWYQQTPGQGLQFLFEYFSETQRNKGNFPGRFSGRQFSNSRSEMNVSTLELGDSALYLCASSPGTSRRDTQYFGPGTRLTVL.

This clonotype was counted a few times. The rearrangement links TRBV4-3 to TRBJ1-3, with D perhaps matching TRBD1 (5 bases). This CDR3 has 15 amino acids. V lost 1 base, J lost 3 bases, and 10 bases lay in between. Germline CDR1 and CDR2: LGHNA and YSLEER. The CDR3 DNA sequence: TGCGCCAGCAGCCAAGTAGAGGGGTTTGGAAACACCATATATTTT. It translates to CASSQVEGFGNTIYF.

The chain couples TRBV6-5 to TRBJ1-6; a weak D match, TRBD1 (5 bases). This CDR3 region has 16 residues. Trimming took 0 bases from V and 1 from J, leaving 7 bases between them. Germline V gene sequence: CDR1 MNHEY, CDR2 SVGAGI. CDR3 amino acids: CASSYSAGSYNSPLHF. CDR3 DNA: TGTGCCAGCAGTTACTCGGCAGGGTCCTATAATTCACCCCTCCACTTT.